What follows are 19 T cell receptor beta chains derived from one specimen sequenced in a study of T cell clonality in common variable immunodeficiency. Data came from immunoSEQ multiplex PCR; TCRdb stores just in-frame clones and leaves some out. This repertoire holds around 40,000 clones, and none appear only once. The specimen sequenced was peripheral blood mononuclear cells. The receptors come from a person between 18 and 75 years old in good health.

This clone was found many times. The CDR3 goes on 3 residues after the read ends, and that part is filled in from the germline J gene. The chain has TRBV2 and TRBJ1-4; a possible D gene is TRBD1 (6 bases). The germline V gene encodes CDR1 SNHLY and CDR2 FYNNEI. The CDR3 consists of 17 residues. Trimming pared 0 bases from V and 4 bases from J, leaving 15 bases between. The CDR3 here is CASSEAVLQGGNEKLFF. CDR3 DNA, as far as it was read: TGTGCCAGCAGTGAAGCAGTTCTACAGGGTGGTAATGAAAAA.

This clone was found many times. The missing CDR3 end, 3 residues past where the read stops, is filled in from the germline J gene. The gene calls are TRBV9 and TRBJ2-3, with TRBD2 matching 9 bases. Germline V gives CDR1 SGDLS, CDR2 YYNGEE. The J segment lost 6 bases and the V segment lost 4 bases, leaving 9 bases of the junction unmatched. The CDR3 sequence is 15 residues long. The part of the CDR3 DNA that was read is TGTGCCAGCAGCCAGTTCCGCGGGGGGGCGGATACG. Its protein product is CASSQFRGGADT. The CDR3 in full is CASSQFRGGADTQYF.

The table lists this clone with many counts. The read terminates 3 residues ahead of where the CDR3 ends, so the germline J gene completes it. V gene TRBV6-2 or TRBV6-3 combines with J gene TRBJ1-2, with 7 bases that match TRBD1. The length of the CDR3 is 14 residues. Germline CDR1 and CDR2: MNHEY and SVGEGT. The J segment lost 1 base and the V segment lost 5 bases, leaving 4 bases of the junction unmatched. The CDR3 here is CASSLRQGNYGYTF. The part of the CDR3 DNA that was read is TGTGCCAGCAGTCTACGACAGGGTAACTATGGC.

This clone has only a few counts. CDR3 DNA, as far as it was read: TGTGCCAGCTCACCACGCGCAGGAGGGGTGGACTATGGC. Encoded protein: CASSPRAGGVDYG. In full, the CDR3 reads CASSPRAGGVDYGYTF. The V and J genes are TRBV18 and TRBJ1-2, with a possible D match to TRBD1 (5 bases). The CDR3 end lies 3 residues beyond the end of the read and is filled in from the germline J gene. V was pared by 1 base and J by 3 bases, with 15 bases between. The germline V gene encodes CDR1 KGHSH and CDR2 LQKENI. The CDR3 runs to 16 residues.

This clone was detected ten times or more. With the read ending 3 residues before the CDR3 end, the germline J gene is used to fill in that end. V and J are TRBV29-1 and TRBJ2-3, with TRBD2 identical over 12 bases. The CDR3 extends over 18 amino acids. Losses at the gene ends were 6 bases for V and 0 bases for J; bases not matched to a gene: 13. Germline V gene data show CDR1 as SQVTM and CDR2 as ANQGSEA. The CDR3 sequence is CSVVGLPSGRASTDTQYF. CDR3 DNA (partial): TGCAGCGTCGTGGGCCTCCCTAGCGGGAGGGCGAGCACAGATACG.

This clone was counted a few times. The CDR3 end falls 3 residues outside the read, so it is completed with the germline J gene. This rearrangement joins TRBV20-1 to TRBJ2-1, with 8 bases identical to TRBD2. The CDR3 runs 14 residues. Germline CDR1 DFQATT, CDR2 SNEGSKA (reference sequence). After removal of 5 bases from V and 5 bases from J, the junction contained 8 bases not matched to a gene. Partial CDR3 DNA: TGCAGTGCTCCTTTTGCGGGGGGACACAATGAG. Protein sequence: CSAPFAGGHNE. The complete CDR3 reads CSAPFAGGHNEQFF.

This clone was found many times. The read is 3 residues too short to cover the CDR3 end, so that end is filled in from the germline J gene. The chain couples TRBV7-3 to TRBJ2-3; D might be TRBD1 (6 bases). This CDR3 region has 14 residues. CDR1 and CDR2 from the germline V gene are SGHTA and FQGTGA. The V end lost 5 bases, the J end lost 8 bases, and 17 bases lay between the germline ends. This CDR3 reads CASSQILGAGTQYF. CDR3 bases read: TGTGCCAGCAGCCAAATTCTGGGGGCTGGTACG.

This clone was observed many times. The CDR3 bases that were read are TGTGCCAGCATGGTGGGGGGTGTTCAAGAGACC. Protein sequence: CASMVGGVQET. The entire CDR3 protein is CASMVGGVQETQYF. This chain links TRBV5-4 with TRBJ2-5; D perhaps matches TRBD2 (6 bases). The CDR3 goes on 3 residues after the read ends, and that part is filled in from the germline J gene. From germline, CDR1 is SGHNT and CDR2 YYREEE (reference sequence). Trimming removed 6 bases from V and 2 bases from J, with 14 bases in between. The CDR3 covers 14 residues. The full variable domain, rest sourced from reference TRBV5-4 and TRBJ2-5, is ETGVTQSPTHLIKTRGQQVTLRCSSQSGHNTVSWYQQALGQGPQFIFQYYREEENGRGNFPPRFSGLQFPNYSSELNVNALELDDSALYLCASMVGGVQETQYFGPGTRLLVL.

The table lists this clone with many counts. This CDR3 reads CASRATGQGTGELFF. The part of the CDR3 DNA that was read is TGTGCCAGCAGAGCTACGGGACAGGGAACCGGGGAG. This rearrangement joins TRBV2 to TRBJ2-2; TRBD1 aligns across 9 bases. The CDR3 extends 3 residues past the end of the read, so its final part is completed from the germline J gene. Germline-derived CDR1 and CDR2 are SNHLY and FYNNEI. Trimming at V came to 6 bases and at J to 5 bases, leaving 7 bases not matched to a gene. The CDR3 is 15 amino acids.

This clone was observed at least ten times. The read terminates 3 residues before the CDR3 end, so the remaining end is supplied by the germline J gene. The same CDR3 is also encoded by other DNA sequences in this sample. The genes are TRBV5-1 and TRBJ1-3, with D maybe TRBD1 (6 bases). Germline V gene sequence: CDR1 SGHRS, CDR2 YFSETQ. The CDR3 spans 16 residues. Deletions cut 0 bases from V and 0 bases from J, with 10 bases between. This chain's CDR3 is CASSLEGGGSGNTIYF. CDR3 DNA, as far as it was read: TGCGCCAGCAGCTTGGAAGGGGGGGGCTCTGGAAACACC.

Ten or more counts support this clone. This CDR3 is CASSPTVPGNTIYF. The part of the CDR3 DNA that was read is TGTGCCAGCTCACCCACGGTCCCGGGAAACACC. The chain uses TRBV18 and TRBJ1-3; unclear D gene. The read is 3 residues too short to cover the CDR3 end, so that end is filled in from the germline J gene. The V end was cut by 3 bases, the J end by 4 bases, with 10 bases between. The germline V gene has CDR1 KGHSH and CDR2 LQKENI. This CDR3 comprises 14 residues.

In this sample, this clone turned up a few times. The read ends 3 residues before the CDR3 terminus; that terminus is restored from the germline J gene. V and J are TRBV29-1 and TRBJ1-2; the D gene is possibly TRBD1 (5 bases). There are 11 residues in the CDR3. Deletions cut 5 bases from V and 5 bases from J, with 9 bases between. CDR1 and CDR2 (germline): SQVTM, ANQGSEA. Incomplete CDR3 DNA: TGCAGCGTTCAGGAGGGGTATGGC. Its protein product is CSVQEGYG. The whole CDR3 sequence reads CSVQEGYGYTF.

This clone has ten or more counts. The read ends 3 residues before the CDR3 terminus; that terminus is restored from the germline J gene. The chain couples TRBV20-1 to TRBJ2-3; D may be TRBD2 (6 bases). The CDR3 is made up of 12 amino acids. Trimming pared 4 bases from V and 4 bases from J, leaving 9 bases between. Germline V gene lookup returns CDR1 DFQATT and CDR2 SNEGSKA (reference sequence). The sequenced CDR3 bases are TGCAGTGCTACGACTAGGCCAGATACG. Encoded protein: CSATTRPDT. The whole CDR3 protein reads CSATTRPDTQYF.

This clone was picked up many times. The read ends 3 residues shy of where the CDR3 ends; the end is completed using the germline J gene. V gene TRBV20-1 combines with J gene TRBJ2-3, with TRBD2 matching 15 bases. CDR1 is DFQATT and CDR2 is SNEGSKA in the germline V gene (reference sequence). Losses at the gene ends were 5 bases for V and 1 base for J; bases not matched to a gene: 4. The CDR3 loop spans 16 amino acids. The covered CDR3 bases are TGCAGTGCTGGACTAGCGGGAGGGCCTGGCACAGATACG. It is translated as CSAGLAGGPGTDT. The full CDR3 protein reads CSAGLAGGPGTDTQYF.

At least ten counts were recorded for this clone. The CDR3 end is not reached by the read, which stops 3 residues before it; the germline J gene fills it in. The chain carries TRBV7-3 and TRBJ2-7; possible D gene TRBD1, 6 bases. The CDR3 runs 13 residues. V was shortened by 3 bases and J by 2 bases, with 8 bases between the two germline ends. The germline V gene has CDR1 SGHTA and CDR2 FQGTGA. CDR3 amino acids: CASSLGATYEQYF. The part of the CDR3 DNA that was read is TGTGCCAGCAGCTTGGGGGCGACCTACGAG.

This clone showed up many times. The read terminates 3 residues ahead of where the CDR3 ends, so the germline J gene completes it. The V and J genes are TRBV12-3 or TRBV12-4 and TRBJ2-5; D may be TRBD1 (6 bases). The CDR3 runs 14 residues. Trimming took 6 bases from V and 2 from J, leaving 13 bases between them. The sequenced CDR3 bases are TGTGCCAGCAGCCATCACAGGGCTCAAGAGACC. Translating gives CASSHHRAQET. From start to end, the CDR3 is CASSHHRAQETQYF.

In this sample, this clone turned up many times. The read halts 3 residues ahead of the CDR3 end, with the missing end drawn from the germline J gene. The chain has TRBV7-3 and TRBJ2-1; D gene unclear. Germline-derived CDR1 and CDR2 are SGHTA and FQGTGA. CDR3 length: 15 amino acids. Trimming pared 2 bases from V and 5 bases from J, leaving 13 bases between. The sequenced part of the CDR3 DNA is TGTGCCAGCAGCTTATTAGGAATAGCTGACAATGAG. This gives the protein CASSLLGIADNE. The full CDR3 protein reads CASSLLGIADNEQFF.

This clone was counted only a few times. The read ends 3 residues early relative to the CDR3; the germline J gene fills the gap. This sample also contains other DNA sequences that code for the same CDR3. This chain links TRBV5-1 with TRBJ1-6; TRBD1 agrees at 9 bases. Germline V gives CDR1 SGHRS, CDR2 YFSETQ. The CDR3 runs to 15 residues. CDR3 region: CASSLGDRDFSPLHF. CDR3 bases read: TGCGCCAGCAGCTTAGGGGACAGGGATTTTTCGCCC.

This clone showed up many times. Read sequence stops 3 residues before the CDR3 end, and the germline J gene provides the missing end. The gene calls are TRBV5-1 and TRBJ1-1; D possibly corresponds to TRBD1 (5 bases). Trimming removed 0 bases at V and 3 bases at J, with 9 bases between. This CDR3 spans 14 amino acids. CDR1 is SGHRS and CDR2 is YFSETQ in the germline V gene. The part of the CDR3 DNA that was read is TGCGCCAGCAGCTTGGTCGGGGGGGACACTGAA. It yields the protein CASSLVGGDTE. The whole CDR3 protein reads CASSLVGGDTEAFF. Supplemented by reference TRBV5-1 and TRBJ1-1, the full variable domain reads KAGVTQTPRYLIKTRGQQVTLSCSPISGHRSVSWYQQTPGQGLQFLFEYFSETQRNKGNFPGRFSGRQFSNSRSEMNVSTLELGDSALYLCASSLVGGDTEAFFGQGTRLTVV.